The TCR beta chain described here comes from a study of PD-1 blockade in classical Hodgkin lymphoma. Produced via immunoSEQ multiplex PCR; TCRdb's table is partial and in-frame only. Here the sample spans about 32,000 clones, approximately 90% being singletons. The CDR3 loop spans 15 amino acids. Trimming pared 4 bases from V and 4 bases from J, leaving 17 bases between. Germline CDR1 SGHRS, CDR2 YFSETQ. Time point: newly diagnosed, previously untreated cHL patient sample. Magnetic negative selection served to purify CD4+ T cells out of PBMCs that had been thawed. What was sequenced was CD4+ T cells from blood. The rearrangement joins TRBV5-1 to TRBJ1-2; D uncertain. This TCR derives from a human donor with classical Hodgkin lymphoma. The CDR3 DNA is TGCGCCAGCAGCCCCGGCGGCGGTACGCTCTATGGCTACACCTTC. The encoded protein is CASSPGGGTLYGYTF. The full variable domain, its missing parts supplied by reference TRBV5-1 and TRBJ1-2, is KAGVTQTPRYLIKTRGQQVTLSCSPISGHRSVSWYQQTPGQGLQFLFEYFSETQRNKGNFPGRFSGRQFSNSRSEMNVSTLELGDSALYLCASSPGGGTLYGYTFGSGTRLTVV.